This section outlines one T cell receptor beta chain sequence together with its context. This clonotype was found many times. Its binding antigen is unknown. Base qualities are not at hand, and no much larger clone is one base apart. The data stem from a study of T cell repertoires in cytomegalovirus infection (dated by TCRdb to the late 2010s). Regarding the research as a whole: Because public TCR beta signatures pointed to carriage of CMV infection together with the matching HLA type, the HLA type of each donor mattered for the analysis.

What the work shows at the level of the full study, not this receptor alone: The ex vivo response was dominated by HLA-C-restricted CMV-specific TCR beta clonotypes, which also provided the single most frequent clonotype in two of eight donors. Carriers of CMV infection plus the relevant HLA type were discriminated by the cumulative frequency of public TCR beta family members in the study cohort and in an independent roughly 340-donor cohort.

Germline trimming amounts to 5 bases on V and 0 bases on J, with 11 as the count of junction bases outside the gene matches. Based on the germline V gene, the CDR1 and CDR2 sequences are MDHEN and SYDVKM. From its cysteine to its phenylalanine, the CDR3 spans 17 amino acids. The DNA shown is the 51-base CDR3, in frame from base 1. TCRdb lists the instrument as Illumina HiSeq 1500. TCRdb passed the public sequencing reads through fastp at Q25 and MiXCR, retaining productive beta sequences. One record per CDR3 amino acid sequence lists the most common genes and DNA. The sample contains around 530,000 distinct CDR3 sequences, 16% of them found a single time. The biggest ten clones account for roughly a quarter of the sample.

This receptor was identified in a human donor in good health (CMV status not recorded). Some clones in this sample may be carry-over from other donors' samples. Sequencing was done on a sample of CD8+ T cells from PBMCs. Here the chain combines TRBV28 and TRBJ2-5; 8 middle bases align to TRBD2. In nucleotide form, the sequence is TGTGCCAGCAGTGCCGAGGGGCAGCGGGAGTACCAAGAGACCCAGTACTTC. This sequence encodes CASSAEGQREYQETQYF.